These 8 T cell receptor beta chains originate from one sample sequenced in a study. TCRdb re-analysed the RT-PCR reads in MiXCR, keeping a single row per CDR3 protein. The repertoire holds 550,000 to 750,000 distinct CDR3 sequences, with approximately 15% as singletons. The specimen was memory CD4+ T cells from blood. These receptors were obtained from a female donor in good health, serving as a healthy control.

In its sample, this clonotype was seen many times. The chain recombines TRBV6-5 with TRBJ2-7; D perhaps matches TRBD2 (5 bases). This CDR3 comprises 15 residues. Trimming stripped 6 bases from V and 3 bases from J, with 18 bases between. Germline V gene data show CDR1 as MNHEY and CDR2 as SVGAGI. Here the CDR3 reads CASRPGGSAGYEQYF. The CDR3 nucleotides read TGTGCCAGCAGACCCGGAGGAAGTGCCGGCTACGAGCAGTACTTC.

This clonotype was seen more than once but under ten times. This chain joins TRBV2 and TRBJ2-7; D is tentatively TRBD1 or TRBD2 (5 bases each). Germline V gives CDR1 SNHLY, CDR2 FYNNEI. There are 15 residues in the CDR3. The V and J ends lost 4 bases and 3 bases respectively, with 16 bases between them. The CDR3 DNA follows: TGTGCCAGCAGTGGAGGGACCGGGGCGCGCTACGAGCAGTACTTC. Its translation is CASSGGTGARYEQYF.

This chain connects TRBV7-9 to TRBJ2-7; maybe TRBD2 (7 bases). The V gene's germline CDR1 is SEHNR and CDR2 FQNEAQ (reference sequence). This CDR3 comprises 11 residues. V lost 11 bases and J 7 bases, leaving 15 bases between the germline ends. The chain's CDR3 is CAGGRGREQYF. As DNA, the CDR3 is TGTGCCGGAGGGAGGGGGAGGGAGCAGTACTTC. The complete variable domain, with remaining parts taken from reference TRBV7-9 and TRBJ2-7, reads DTGVSQNPRHKITKRGQNVTFRCDPISEHNRLYWYRQTLGQGPEFLTYFQNEAQLEKSRLLSDRFSAERPKGSFSTLEIQRTEQGDSAMYLCAGGRGREQYFGPGTRLTVT.

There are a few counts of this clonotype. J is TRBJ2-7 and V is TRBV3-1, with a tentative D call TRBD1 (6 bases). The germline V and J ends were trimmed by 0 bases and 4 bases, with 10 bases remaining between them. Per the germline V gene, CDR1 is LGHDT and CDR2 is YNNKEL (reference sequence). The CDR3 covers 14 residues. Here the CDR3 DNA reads TGTGCCAGCAGCCAAGACAGGGGTCCGTACGAGCAGTACTTC. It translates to CASSQDRGPYEQYF.

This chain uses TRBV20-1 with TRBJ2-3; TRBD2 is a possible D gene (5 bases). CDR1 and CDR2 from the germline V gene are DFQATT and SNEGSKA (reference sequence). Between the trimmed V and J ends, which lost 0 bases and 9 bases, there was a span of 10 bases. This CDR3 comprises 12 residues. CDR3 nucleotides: TGCAGTGCTAGAGAGCTAGCTAAGACGCAGTATTTT. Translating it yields CSARELAKTQYF.

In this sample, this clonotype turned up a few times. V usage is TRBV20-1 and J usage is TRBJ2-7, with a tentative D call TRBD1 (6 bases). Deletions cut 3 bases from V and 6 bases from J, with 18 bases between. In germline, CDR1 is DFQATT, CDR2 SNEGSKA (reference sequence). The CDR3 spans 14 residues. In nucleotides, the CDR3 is TGCAGTGCTAGGACCCTACAGGGTACTGGCGAGCAGTACTTC. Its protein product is CSARTLQGTGEQYF.

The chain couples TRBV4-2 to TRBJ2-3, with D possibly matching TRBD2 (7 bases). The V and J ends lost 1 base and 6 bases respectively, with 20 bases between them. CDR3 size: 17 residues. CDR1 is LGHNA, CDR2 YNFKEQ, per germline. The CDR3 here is CASSQGRGGDALDTQYF. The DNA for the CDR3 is TGTGCCAGCAGCCAAGGACGAGGGGGGGACGCGCTGGATACGCAGTATTTT.

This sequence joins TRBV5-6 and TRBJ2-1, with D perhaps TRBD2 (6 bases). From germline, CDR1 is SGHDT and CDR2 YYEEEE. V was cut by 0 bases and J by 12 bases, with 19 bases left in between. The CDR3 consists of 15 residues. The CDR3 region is CASSLDGTSTMRQFF. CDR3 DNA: TGTGCCAGCAGCTTGGATGGGACTTCTACAATGAGGCAGTTCTTC.